These 32 T cell receptor beta chains were all obtained from the same sample, sequenced in a study of T cell repertoires in cytomegalovirus infection. MiXCR, applied by TCRdb to the reads, yields one record per CDR3 protein. The sample has almost 550,000 distinct CDR3 sequences; more than 15% are singletons. The material sequenced was CD8+ T cells from PBMCs. Receptors were obtained from a human donor in good health (CMV status not recorded). Some clones in this sample may be carry-over from other donors' samples.

This clonotype was counted many times. The chain is built from TRBV20-1 and TRBJ2-1; TRBD2 aligns across 7 bases. Germline lookup yields CDR1 DFQATT and CDR2 SNEGSKA (reference sequence). The CDR3 spans 15 residues. With V trimmed by 2 bases and J by 7 bases, 11 bases remained unmatched. In DNA, the CDR3 is TGCAGTGCTAGAAAAGAGGGAGGGCCGGTAAATGAGCAGTTCTTC. Its protein product is CSARKEGGPVNEQFF.

This clonotype was seen at least ten times. The chain couples TRBV7-9 to TRBJ2-7, with D hard to call. CDR3 length equals 13 residues. The germline V gene encodes CDR1 SEHNR and CDR2 FQNEAQ (reference sequence). V lost 5 bases and J lost 0, with 8 bases in between. The CDR3, as DNA: TGTGCCAGCAGCCTACCTAGCTCCTACGAGCAGTACTTC. Translated, it gives CASSLPSSYEQYF. The full variable domain, with the rest looked up from reference TRBV7-9 and TRBJ2-7, is DTGVSQNPRHKITKRGQNVTFRCDPISEHNRLYWYRQTLGQGPEFLTYFQNEAQLEKSRLLSDRFSAERPKGSFSTLEIQRTEQGDSAMYLCASSLPSSYEQYFGPGTRLTVT.

Many counts were recorded for this clonotype. This chain links TRBV12-3 or TRBV12-4 with TRBJ2-7, with D perhaps assigned TRBD1 or TRBD2 (5 bases each). Trimming cost V 6 bases and J 0 bases, with 15 bases left between them. The CDR3 length is 15 residues. The CDR3 sequence is CASRSTGTVSYEQYF. The CDR3 DNA sequence: TGTGCCAGCAGGTCCACCGGGACGGTCTCCTACGAGCAGTACTTC.

This clonotype was detected a few times. The chain joins TRBV12-5 to TRBJ2-5; 13 nucleotides line up with TRBD2. Per the germline V gene, CDR1 is LGHNT and CDR2 is FRNRAP. The CDR3 loop spans 15 amino acids. Germline trimming cut 4 bases from V and 7 bases from J; bases unmatched to any gene: 6. This chain's CDR3 is CASGWGLAGSGTQYF. Here the CDR3 DNA reads TGTGCTAGTGGTTGGGGACTAGCGGGGTCAGGGACCCAGTACTTC.

The chain joins TRBV27 to TRBJ1-1, with D perhaps matching TRBD1 (6 bases). Germline V lookup: CDR1 MNHEY, CDR2 SMNVEV (reference sequence). The CDR3 length is 13 residues. V shed 4 bases and J shed 8 bases, with 14 bases lying between them. In DNA, the CDR3 is TGTGCCAGCAGTTCAGGTTGGAGGGGGGAAGCTTTCTTT. Its protein is CASSSGWRGEAFF.

This clonotype was seen only a few times. This sequence joins TRBV20-1 and TRBJ2-7; 12 bases fit TRBD2. V shed 3 bases and J 5 bases; nucleotides not matched to a gene: 5. The CDR3 totals 14 residues. Germline V CDR1 and CDR2: DFQATT, SNEGSKA (reference sequence). The CDR3 loop reads CSARTSGSPHEQYF. DNA of the CDR3: TGCAGTGCTAGGACTAGCGGGAGTCCCCACGAGCAGTACTTC.

The J gene is TRBJ2-1, the V gene TRBV28, with D unclear. The V and J ends lost 3 bases and 7 bases respectively, with 10 bases between them. This CDR3 spans 13 amino acids. CDR1 and CDR2 (germline): MDHEN, SYDVKM. This CDR3 reads CASSFSTENEQFF. The CDR3 DNA sequence: TGTGCCAGCAGTTTTTCTACGGAGAATGAGCAGTTCTTC.

This clonotype was counted many times. The genes are TRBV4-1 and TRBJ1-1, with 7 bases aligning to TRBD1. Trimming cost V 3 bases and J 5 bases; bases outside gene matches: 9. The CDR3 runs 15 residues. The germline CDR1 and CDR2 sequences are MGHRA and YSYEKL. CDR3 nucleotide sequence: TGCGCCAGCAGCCAGGCGGAGGGGGCGGGAACTGAAGCTTTCTTT. Protein: CASSQAEGAGTEAFF.

This clonotype has ten or more counts. CDR3 region: CASSLHFEQYF. The CDR3 DNA is TGTGCCAGCAGCCTTCATTTCGAGCAGTACTTC. V is TRBV11-2 and J is TRBJ2-7; D not resolved. Trimming shortened V by 5 bases and J by 6 bases, and 8 bases separated the two germline ends. The CDR3 totals 11 residues. Germline lookup yields CDR1 SGHAT and CDR2 FQNNGV.

V is TRBV11-3 and J is TRBJ2-2, with D possibly being TRBD1 (5 bases). The CDR3 extends over 15 amino acids. Trimming took off 5 bases at V and 4 bases at J, with 14 bases between the two ends. CDR1 and CDR2 (germline): SGHNT, YENEEA. The CDR3 protein is CASSPIPTVTGELFF. The CDR3 DNA is TGTGCCAGCAGCCCAATACCGACAGTCACCGGGGAGCTGTTTTTT.

Of note for this clonotype: This sequence may be a read error, since a much larger clone differs from it by one base. CDR3 sequence: CASSLSPTGGKGKTIYF. CDR3 DNA sequence: TGTGCCAGCAGTTTATCCCCTACAGGGGGTAAGGGAAAAACCATATATTTT. The chain joins TRBV27 to TRBJ1-3, with 8 bases that match TRBD1. Looked up from germline, CDR1 is MNHEY and CDR2 is SMNVEV (reference sequence). CDR3 length: 17 residues.

The gene calls are TRBV27 and TRBJ1-1, with 7 nucleotides matching TRBD1. With 2 bases clipped from V and 1 base from J, the junction kept 10 bases outside the gene matches. The CDR3 runs 17 residues. Germline values: CDR1 MNHEY, CDR2 SMNVEV (reference sequence). CDR3 sequence: CASSLRGQGGANTEAFF. CDR3 coding DNA: TGTGCCAGCAGTTTAAGAGGGCAGGGGGGTGCGAACACTGAAGCTTTCTTT.

This clonotype was seen many times. The rearrangement joins TRBV7-8 to TRBJ2-7, with D hard to call. Germline V gene lookup returns CDR1 SGHVS and CDR2 FQNEAQ. The V gene lost 0 bases and the J gene lost 3 bases, with 12 bases spanning the gap. The CDR3 extends over 15 amino acids. The CDR3 protein is CASSLAAKGRYEQYF. As DNA, the CDR3 is TGTGCCAGCAGCTTAGCCGCCAAGGGCCGCTACGAGCAGTACTTC.

This clonotype was seen a single time. The chain has TRBV20-1 and TRBJ1-1, with D possibly being TRBD1 (6 bases). Trimming took off 3 bases at V and 4 bases at J, with 12 bases between the two ends. Germline CDR1 and CDR2: DFQATT and SNEGSKA (reference sequence). The CDR3 runs to 13 residues. The CDR3 bases are TGCAGTGCTAGGCCTACAGGGATCACTGAAGCTTTCTTT. Protein product: CSARPTGITEAFF.

The chain carries TRBV4-1 and TRBJ2-5; the match to TRBD1 covers 7 bases. Looked up from germline, CDR1 is MGHRA and CDR2 is YSYEKL. CDR3 size: 14 residues. J lost 1 base, V lost 4 bases, and 3 bases had no gene match. This CDR3 is CASSLRDSQETQYF. The CDR3 nucleotides read TGCGCCAGCAGCCTTCGGGACAGCCAAGAGACCCAGTACTTC.

About this clonotype itself: A much bigger clone sits one base away, suggesting this may be a read error. The gene calls are TRBV27 and TRBJ1-5, with 8 bases matching TRBD1. Looked up from germline, CDR1 is MNHEY and CDR2 is SMNVEV (reference sequence). This CDR3 is built from 16 residues. V was clipped by 7 bases and J by 5 bases; unmatched bases: 13. The CDR3 loop is CASNSRGQVADQPQHF. CDR3 DNA sequence: TGTGCCAGCAATTCCCGGGGACAGGTCGCAGATCAGCCCCAGCATTTT.

As to this clonotype: This may come from a read error, since a much larger clone is one base off. The rearrangement joins TRBV12-5 to TRBJ1-1, with TRBD1 as a possible D gene (6 bases). Per the germline V gene, CDR1 is LGHNT and CDR2 is FRNRAP. This CDR3 is 14 amino acids long. V gave up 0 bases and J gave up 5 bases, with 10 bases separating them. The CDR3 nucleotides read TGTGCTAGTGGTTTGGTCCGACAGGAAACTGAAGCTTTCTTT. Its translation is CASGLVRQETEAFF.

This sequence joins TRBV4-1 and TRBJ1-6, with 8 bases fitting TRBD1. Per germline, CDR1 MGHRA and CDR2 YSYEKL. V was pared by 3 bases and J by 9 bases, with 7 bases of the junction left unmatched. This CDR3 contains 15 residues. The CDR3 coding sequence is TGCGCCAGCAGCCAGGGAGGACAGGGCGTTTCACCCCTCCACTTT. This sequence encodes CASSQGGQGVSPLHF.

Worth noting for this clonotype: Just one base apart from a much larger clone, this may be a read error. V and J are TRBV12-3 or TRBV12-4 and TRBJ2-7; 7 bases map to TRBD1. The CDR3 runs 14 residues. The V and J ends lost 10 bases and 2 bases, in that order; junction bases with no gene match: 11. CDR3 region: CANSPGTEAYEQYF. The CDR3, as DNA: TGTGCCAACAGCCCTGGGACAGAGGCCTACGAGCAGTACTTC.

This clonotype was observed many times. This chain links TRBV7-9 with TRBJ1-2; 9 bases fit TRBD1. The CDR3 is 13 residues long. Losses at the gene ends were 5 bases for V and 8 bases for J; bases not matched to a gene: 6. Looked up from germline, CDR1 is SEHNR and CDR2 is FQNEAQ (reference sequence). CDR3 DNA: TGTGCCAGCAGCGGGGGACAGGGCTCGGGCTACACCTTC. Translating gives CASSGGQGSGYTF.

This chain joins TRBV5-5 and TRBJ2-1, with D tentatively TRBD1 (6 bases). CDR1 is SGHKS and CDR2 is YYEKEE in the germline V gene (reference sequence). The CDR3 has 15 amino acids. V lost 0 bases and J 7 bases, leaving 14 bases between the germline ends. The CDR3 region has the DNA TGTGCCAGCAGCTTGGTAACAGGGTTTCTGAATGAGCAGTTCTTC. Protein: CASSLVTGFLNEQFF.

The chain is built from TRBV12-3 or TRBV12-4 and TRBJ1-4; no definite D call. V was pared by 6 bases and J by 3 bases, with 5 bases between. This CDR3 is 12 amino acids long. The CDR3 nucleotides read TGTGCCAGCAGCTGGGCTAATGAAAAACTGTTTTTT. It translates to CASSWANEKLFF.

This clonotype has at least ten counts. The chain recombines TRBV7-2 with TRBJ1-1, with D possibly being TRBD1 (6 bases). Trimming pared 6 bases from V and 1 base from J, leaving 15 bases between. Germline lookup yields CDR1 SGHTA and CDR2 FQGNSA. The CDR3 consists of 15 residues. The DNA for the CDR3 is TGTGCCAGCAGTGAACAGGGATTCCCGAACACTGAAGCTTTCTTT. This encodes CASSEQGFPNTEAFF.

This clonotype was recorded many times. The chain links TRBV27 to TRBJ1-3; D call uncertain. The CDR3 has 14 amino acids. V was cut by 6 bases and J by 0 bases, with 9 bases left in between. Germline V gene lookup returns CDR1 MNHEY and CDR2 SMNVEV (reference sequence). The CDR3 DNA reads as TGTGCCAGCAGCCCGTTCAGCTCTGGAAACACCATATATTTT. It yields the protein CASSPFSSGNTIYF.

The chain has TRBV10-3 and TRBJ1-3, with 7 bases fitting TRBD1. This CDR3 is built from 13 residues. Germline lookup yields CDR1 ENHRY and CDR2 SYGVKD. V shed 11 bases and J 3 bases; nucleotides not matched to a gene: 7. CDR3 DNA: TGTGCCTTACAGGGGTCTTATGGAAACACCATATATTTT. Protein sequence: CALQGSYGNTIYF.

Ten or more counts support this clonotype. The chain couples TRBV28 to TRBJ1-1; D possibly corresponds to TRBD1 (5 bases). The germline gives CDR1 MDHEN, CDR2 SYDVKM. This CDR3 has 12 amino acids. Trimming removed 7 bases from V and 5 bases from J, with 11 bases in between. CDR3 bases: TGTGCCAGCACCATCGGGGGGACTGAAGCTTTCTTT. Translation: CASTIGGTEAFF.

This clonotype was detected many times. The chain recombines TRBV28 with TRBJ2-2, with 8 bases matching TRBD1. Germline V CDR1 and CDR2: MDHEN, SYDVKM. The ends lost 6 bases at V and 1 base at J; junction bases unmatched: 4. The CDR3 is made up of 15 amino acids. The CDR3 loop is CASSTGTGNTGELFF. The DNA of the CDR3 is TGTGCCAGCAGCACCGGGACAGGGAACACCGGGGAGCTGTTTTTT.

This clonotype has a count of ten or more. This chain connects TRBV12-3 or TRBV12-4 to TRBJ2-1; the match to TRBD1 covers 8 bases. This CDR3 region has 14 residues. V lost 7 bases and J lost 8; bases outside the gene matches: 10. CDR3 sequence (DNA): TGTGCCAGCAATAGTGGACAGGGTTTCCATGAGCAGTTCTTC. Its translation is CASNSGQGFHEQFF.

This clonotype occurred a few times. The chain carries TRBV28 and TRBJ2-7; no firm D call. The ends were cut back, 4 bases at V and 0 bases at J, with 10 bases in the middle. The CDR3 is 14 residues long. Germline V gene sequence: CDR1 MDHEN, CDR2 SYDVKM. CDR3 DNA sequence: TGTGCCAGCAGTTCTACTTGGAGCTCCTACGAGCAGTACTTC. The encoded protein is CASSSTWSSYEQYF.

The chain couples TRBV6-8 to TRBJ1-3; the D gene is possibly TRBD1 (5 bases). Trimming left V 0 bases short and J 4 bases short, with 10 bases between. CDR1 and CDR2 from the germline V gene are MNHGY and SAAAGT. The length of the CDR3 is 15 residues. CDR3 amino acids: CASSYSWGVGNTIYF. CDR3 in DNA: TGTGCCAGCAGTTACTCCTGGGGGGTAGGAAACACCATATATTTT.

The V call is TRBV27, the J call TRBJ1-5, with D possibly TRBD1 on 5 matching bases. There are 16 residues in the CDR3. Trimming pared 5 bases from V and 11 bases from J, leaving 25 bases between. Looked up from germline, CDR1 is MNHEY and CDR2 is SMNVEV (reference sequence). The CDR3, as DNA: TGTGCCAGCAGTGGGGGTAATGGAAGGCTCGCGGGGGCCCAGCATTTT. This encodes CASSGGNGRLAGAQHF.

This clonotype came up once. With a much larger clone just one base away, this may be a read error. This CDR3 is missing its conserved last phenylalanine or tryptophan, likely due to a read error. The chain recombines TRBV7-1 with TRBJ2-1; perhaps TRBD1 as D (5 bases). TRBV7-1 is flagged as an ORF with uncertain function. The CDR3 loop spans 12 amino acids. V lost 5 bases to trimming and J lost 8 bases, with 10 bases between them. The CDR3 DNA follows: TGTGCCAGCAGCCTCGACAGCTATGAGCAGTTCTAC. Encoded protein: CASSLDSYEQFY.